This is a list of T cell receptor beta chains from one sample in a study of cytomegalovirus exposure and HLA in healthy donors. Here immunoSEQ multiplex PCR was the method, and the copy in TCRdb shows in-frame clones only, minus some. The sample shows some 140,000 clones, about four fifths of them seen only once. Sequenced: PBMCs. The receptors stem from a man aged 25-45 years in good health. The CDR3 runs from the conserved cysteine through the conserved F or W. A D gene is named only where the DNA matches it firmly. Rows may omit the clone size; those that give it use once, few, many or a size class.

>TRBV6-5|-|TRBJ2-7|-
CASSYSYFGRGYEQYF
TGTGCCAGCAGTTACTCGTACTTTGGCAGGGGATACGAGCAGTACTTC
>TRBV18|-|TRBJ1-3|-
CASSPGTPDTIYF
TGTGCCAGCTCACCCGGGACACCGGACACCATATATTTT
>TRBV15|few|TRBJ1-2|-
CATSRGGTVYGYTF
TGTGCCACCAGCAGAGGCGGAACGGTCTATGGCTACACCTTC
>TRBV7-9|-|TRBJ2-7|TRBD1
CSSSTDRETYEQYF
TGTTCCAGCAGCACTGACAGGGAAACCTACGAGCAGTACTTC
>TRBV2|few|TRBJ1-6|-
CASTPETGYNSPLHF
TGTGCCAGCACCCCCGAGACAGGATATAATTCACCCCTCCACTTT
>TRBV19|-|TRBJ1-6|TRBD1
CASSTDREKNSPLHF
TGTGCCAGTAGTACCGACAGGGAAAAAAATTCACCCCTCCACTTT
>TRBV29-1|-|TRBJ2-7|-
CSVEEGAGGGYYEQYF
TGCAGCGTTGAAGAAGGCGCAGGGGGAGGTTACTACGAGCAGTACTTC
>TRBV7-8|-|TRBJ2-3|-
CASSLERAFQYF
TGTGCCAGCAGCTTGGAGCGGGCCTTTCAGTATTTT
>TRBV7-3|-|TRBJ2-3|TRBD2
CASSLIAGIDTQYF
TGTGCCAGCAGCTTAATAGCGGGAATAGATACGCAGTATTTT
>TRBV6-5|-|TRBJ2-5|-
CASSYSALSKQTQYF
TGTGCCAGCAGTTACTCCGCTCTATCCAAGCAGACCCAGTACTTC
>TRBV7-9|-|TRBJ2-2|-
CASSPTAGGQTGELFF
TGTGCCAGCAGCCCTACGGCGGGCGGACAGACCGGGGAGCTGTTTTTT
>TRBV18|-|TRBJ2-2|-
CASSQVTSGSGELFF
TGTGCCAGCTCACAGGTGACGTCAGGGTCCGGGGAGCTGTTTTTT
>TRBV4-3|-|TRBJ2-1|TRBD2
CASSQAAGVVNEQFF
TGCGCCAGCAGCCAAGCAGCGGGAGTTGTAAATGAGCAGTTCTTC
>TRBV19|-|TRBJ2-7|TRBD1
CASSIMTGIPYEQYF
TGTGCCAGTAGTATCATGACAGGGATTCCCTACGAGCAGTACTTC
>TRBV5-1|-|TRBJ2-2|TRBD2
CASSLVPSGRTGELFF
TGCGCCAGCAGCTTGGTCCCTAGCGGGCGTACCGGGGAGCTGTTTTTT
>TRBV7-9|-|TRBJ2-1|TRBD2
CASSSAGTSFGNEQFF
TGTGCCAGCAGCTCTGCCGGGACTAGTTTCGGCAATGAGCAGTTCTTC
>TRBV19|-|TRBJ2-1|TRBD1
CASSMVGQGRPNEQFF
TGTGCCAGTAGTATGGTGGGACAGGGCCGACCCAATGAGCAGTTCTTC
>TRBV2|-|TRBJ1-5|TRBD1
CAEGAGGRPQHF
TGTGCGGAGGGGGCAGGGGGTAGGCCCCAGCATTTT
>TRBV6-4|-|TRBJ2-7|TRBD2
CASSDSSLWEGSYEQYF
TGTGCCAGCAGTGACTCGAGCCTCTGGGAGGGCTCCTACGAGCAGTACTTC
>TRBV6-5|-|TRBJ2-7|-
CASSFSPPGAYEQYF
TGTGCCAGCAGTTTCAGCCCCCCAGGGGCCTACGAGCAGTACTTC
>TRBV11-3|-|TRBJ2-2|-
CASSADWTGELFF
TGTGCCAGCAGCGCGGACTGGACCGGGGAGCTGTTTTTT
>TRBV27|-|TRBJ2-7|TRBD2
CASSFGSGAYEQYF
TGTGCCAGCAGTTTCGGTAGCGGGGCGTACGAGCAGTACTTC
>TRBV6-6|once|TRBJ2-5|-
CASSYGIREKVGDF
TGTGCCAGCAGTTACGGGATCAGGGAAAAGGTTGGGGACTTC
>TRBV30|-|TRBJ2-2|TRBD1
CAWSPGQGSGELFF
TGTGCCTGGAGTCCGGGACAGGGGTCCGGGGAGCTGTTTTTT
>TRBV6-5|few|TRBJ1-5|-
CASSYRMAGNQPQHF
TGTGCCAGCAGTTACCGTATGGCGGGGAATCAGCCCCAGCATTTT
>TRBV19|-|TRBJ1-1|TRBD1
CASSDRDRAFPAFF
TGTGCCAGTAGTGACCGGGACAGGGCTTTTCCTGCTTTCTTT
>TRBV6-6|-|TRBJ2-1|TRBD1
CASSGRNRGLYNEQFF
TGTGCCAGCAGTGGACGGAACAGGGGCCTCTACAATGAGCAGTTCTTC
>TRBV2|-|TRBJ2-1|TRBD1
CASTGDSDGPWNEQFF
TGTGCCAGCACTGGGGACAGCGATGGCCCTTGGAATGAGCAGTTCTTC
>TRBV5-6|once|TRBJ2-1|TRBD2
CASSLLSVAGYNEQFF
TGTGCCAGCAGCTTGCTGTCGGTAGCGGGGTACAATGAGCAGTTCTTC